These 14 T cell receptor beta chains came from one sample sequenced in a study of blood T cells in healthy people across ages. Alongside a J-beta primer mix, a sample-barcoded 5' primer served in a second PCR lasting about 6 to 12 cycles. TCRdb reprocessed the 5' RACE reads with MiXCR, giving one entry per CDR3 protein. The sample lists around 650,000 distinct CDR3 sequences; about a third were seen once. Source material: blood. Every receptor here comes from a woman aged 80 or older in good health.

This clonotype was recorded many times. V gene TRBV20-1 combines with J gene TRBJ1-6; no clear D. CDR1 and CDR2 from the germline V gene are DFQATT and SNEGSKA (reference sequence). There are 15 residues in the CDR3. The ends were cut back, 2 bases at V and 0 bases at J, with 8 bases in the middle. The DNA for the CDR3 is TGCAGTGCTAGACAGTTGAGCTCCTATAATTCACCCCTCCACTTT. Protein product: CSARQLSSYNSPLHF.

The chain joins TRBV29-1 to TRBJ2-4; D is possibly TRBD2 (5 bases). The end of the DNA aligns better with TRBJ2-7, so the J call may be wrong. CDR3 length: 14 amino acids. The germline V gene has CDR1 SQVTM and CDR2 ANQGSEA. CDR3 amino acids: CSVREFGGSYEQYF. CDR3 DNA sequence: TGCAGCGTAAGGGAATTCGGAGGCTCCTACGAGCAGTACTTC.

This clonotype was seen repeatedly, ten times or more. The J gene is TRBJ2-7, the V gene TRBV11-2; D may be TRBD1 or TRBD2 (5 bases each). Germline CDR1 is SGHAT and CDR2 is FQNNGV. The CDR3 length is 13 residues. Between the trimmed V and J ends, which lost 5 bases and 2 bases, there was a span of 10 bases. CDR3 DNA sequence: TGTGCCAGCAGCCGAGGGGAGACCTACGAGCAGTACTTC. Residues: CASSRGETYEQYF.

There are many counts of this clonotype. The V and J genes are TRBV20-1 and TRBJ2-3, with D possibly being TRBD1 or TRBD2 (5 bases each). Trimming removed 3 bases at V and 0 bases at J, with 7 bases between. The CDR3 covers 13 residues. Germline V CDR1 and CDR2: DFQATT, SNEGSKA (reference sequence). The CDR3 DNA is TGCAGTGCTAGGAGGGGAAGCACAGATACGCAGTATTTT. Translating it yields CSARRGSTDTQYF.

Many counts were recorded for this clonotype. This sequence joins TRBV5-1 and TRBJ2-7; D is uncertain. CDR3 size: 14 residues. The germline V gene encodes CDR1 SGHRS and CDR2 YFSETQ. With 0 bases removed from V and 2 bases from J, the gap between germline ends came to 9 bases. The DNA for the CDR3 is TGCGCCAGCAGCTTGGCCAACGGGCCCTACGAGCAGTACTTC. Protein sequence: CASSLANGPYEQYF. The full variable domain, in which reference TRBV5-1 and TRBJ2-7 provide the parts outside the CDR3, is KAGVTQTPRYLIKTRGQQVTLSCSPISGHRSVSWYQQTPGQGLQFLFEYFSETQRNKGNFPGRFSGRQFSNSRSEMNVSTLELGDSALYLCASSLANGPYEQYFGPGTRLTVT.

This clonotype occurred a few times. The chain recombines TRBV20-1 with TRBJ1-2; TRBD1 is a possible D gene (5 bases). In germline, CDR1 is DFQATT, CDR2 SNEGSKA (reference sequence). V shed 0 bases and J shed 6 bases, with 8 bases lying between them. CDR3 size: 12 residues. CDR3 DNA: TGCAGTGCTAGAGAGGGCAGGGATGGCTACACCTTC. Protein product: CSAREGRDGYTF.

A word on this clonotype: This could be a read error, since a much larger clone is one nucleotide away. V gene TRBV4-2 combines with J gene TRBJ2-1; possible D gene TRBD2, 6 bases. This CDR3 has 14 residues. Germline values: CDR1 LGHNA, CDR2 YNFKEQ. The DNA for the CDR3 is TGTGTCAGCAGCTTCCGGGACTGGGATACTGAGCAGTTCTTC. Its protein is CVSSFRDWDTEQFF.

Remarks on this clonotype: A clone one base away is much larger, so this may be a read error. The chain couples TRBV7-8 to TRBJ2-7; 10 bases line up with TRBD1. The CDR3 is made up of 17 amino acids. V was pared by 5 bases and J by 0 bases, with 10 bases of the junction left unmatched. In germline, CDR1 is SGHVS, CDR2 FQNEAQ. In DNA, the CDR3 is TGTGCCAGCAGCGCACCCGGGACAGGGGCCACCTCCTACGAGCAGTACTTC. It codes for CASSAPGTGATSYEQYF.

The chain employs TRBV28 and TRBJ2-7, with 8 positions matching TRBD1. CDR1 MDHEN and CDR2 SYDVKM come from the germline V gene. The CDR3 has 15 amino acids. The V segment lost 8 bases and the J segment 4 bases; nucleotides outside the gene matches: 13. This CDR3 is CASFTLQGAGYEQYF. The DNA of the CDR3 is TGTGCCAGCTTCACACTCCAGGGGGCGGGGTACGAGCAGTACTTC.

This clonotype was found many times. The CDR3 protein is CASSWDTGNYGYTF. Written as DNA, the CDR3 is TGTGCCAGCAGCTGGGATACAGGAAACTATGGCTACACCTTC. The J gene is TRBJ1-2, the V gene TRBV5-5, with a weak D call TRBD1 (5 bases). Germline loops: CDR1 SGHKS, CDR2 YYEKEE (reference sequence). Trimming took off 3 bases at V and 2 bases at J, with 11 bases between the two ends. The CDR3 totals 14 residues.

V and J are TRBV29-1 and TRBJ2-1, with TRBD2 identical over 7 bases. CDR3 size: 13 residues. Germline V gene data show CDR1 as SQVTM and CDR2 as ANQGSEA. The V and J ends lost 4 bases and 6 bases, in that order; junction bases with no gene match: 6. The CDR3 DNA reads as TGCAGCGTTGCCGGCGGGAGTATCAATGAGCAGTTCTTC. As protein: CSVAGGSINEQFF.

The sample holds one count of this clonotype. The CDR3 protein is CASSLTPGVWDTGELFF. As DNA, the CDR3 is TGTGCCAGCAGCTTAACCCCAGGGGTCTGGGACACCGGGGAGCTGTTTTTT. J is TRBJ2-2 and V is TRBV9, with D possibly matching TRBD1 (6 bases). V dropped 4 bases and J dropped 3 bases, with 19 bases sitting between them. Germline V gene sequence: CDR1 SGDLS, CDR2 YYNGEE. The CDR3 is 17 residues long.

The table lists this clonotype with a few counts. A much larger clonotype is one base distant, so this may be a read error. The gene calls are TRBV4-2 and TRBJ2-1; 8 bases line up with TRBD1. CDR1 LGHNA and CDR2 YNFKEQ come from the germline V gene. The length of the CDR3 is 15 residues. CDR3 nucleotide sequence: TGTGCCGGCAGCCAGGCTGGGACAGGATACAATGAGCAGTTCTTC. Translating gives CAGSQAGTGYNEQFF.

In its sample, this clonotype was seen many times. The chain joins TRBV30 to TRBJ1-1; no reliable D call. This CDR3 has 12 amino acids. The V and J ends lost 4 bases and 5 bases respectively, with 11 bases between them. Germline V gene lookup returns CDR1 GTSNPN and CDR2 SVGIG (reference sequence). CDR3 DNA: TGTGCCTGGATTGGAGTTGGTACTGAAGCTTTCTTT. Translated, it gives CAWIGVGTEAFF.